This T cell receptor (beta chain) was identified in a study of cytotoxic CD8 clonotypes in ibrutinib-treated CLL. Study findings and constraints: Public clonotypes were seen rarely and were contracted or stable on treatment.

A note on this clone: No antigen is known for it.

Frozen-stored PBMCs produced 1.5 to 2.5 micrograms of genomic DNA for TCR beta libraries. CDR1 is SEHNR, CDR2 FQNEAQ, per germline (reference sequence). With 2 bases removed from V and 0 bases from J, the gap between germline ends came to 17 bases. This CDR3 region has 18 residues. A 1 in 200,000 to 1 in 1 million T cell depth was the sequencing target. Profiling relied on immunoSEQ multiplex PCR, and the TCRdb table lists in-frame clones only, not all of them. The table shows approximately 90,000 clones, with 70% to 80% occurring only once. V usage is TRBV7-9 and J usage is TRBJ2-1; a weak D match, TRBD1 (5 bases). This clonotype was sampled from a human donor with chronic lymphocytic leukemia. This sample comprised PBMCs, obtained after 24 months of ibrutinib treatment. The CDR3 loop is CASSLYGSRGRSYNEQFF. The CDR3 nucleotides are TGTGCCAGCAGCTTATACGGTTCTAGGGGTCGCTCCTACAATGAGCAGTTCTTC. Full variable domain (missing parts from reference TRBV7-9 and TRBJ2-1): DTGVSQNPRHKITKRGQNVTFRCDPISEHNRLYWYRQTLGQGPEFLTYFQNEAQLEKSRLLSDRFSAERPKGSFSTLEIQRTEQGDSAMYLCASSLYGSRGRSYNEQFFGPGTRLTVL.